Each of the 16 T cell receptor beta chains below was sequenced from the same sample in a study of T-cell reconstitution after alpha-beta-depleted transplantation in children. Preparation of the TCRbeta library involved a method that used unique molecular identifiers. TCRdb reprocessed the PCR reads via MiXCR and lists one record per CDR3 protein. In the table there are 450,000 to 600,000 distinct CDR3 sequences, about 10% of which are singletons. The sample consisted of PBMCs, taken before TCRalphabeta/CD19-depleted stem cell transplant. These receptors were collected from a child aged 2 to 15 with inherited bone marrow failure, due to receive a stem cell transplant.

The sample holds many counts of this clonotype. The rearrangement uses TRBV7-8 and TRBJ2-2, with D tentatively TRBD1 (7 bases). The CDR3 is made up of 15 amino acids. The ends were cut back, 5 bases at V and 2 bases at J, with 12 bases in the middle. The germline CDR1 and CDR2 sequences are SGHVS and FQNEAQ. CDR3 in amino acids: CASSGGTANTGELFF. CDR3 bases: TGTGCCAGCAGCGGCGGGACAGCAAACACCGGGGAGCTGTTTTTT.

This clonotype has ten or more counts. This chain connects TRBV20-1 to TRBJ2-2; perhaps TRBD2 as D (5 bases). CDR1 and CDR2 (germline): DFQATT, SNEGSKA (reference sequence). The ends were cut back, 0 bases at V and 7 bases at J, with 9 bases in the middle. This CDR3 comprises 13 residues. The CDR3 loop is CSARDGLGGELFF. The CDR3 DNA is TGCAGTGCTAGAGATGGACTGGGCGGGGAGCTGTTTTTT.

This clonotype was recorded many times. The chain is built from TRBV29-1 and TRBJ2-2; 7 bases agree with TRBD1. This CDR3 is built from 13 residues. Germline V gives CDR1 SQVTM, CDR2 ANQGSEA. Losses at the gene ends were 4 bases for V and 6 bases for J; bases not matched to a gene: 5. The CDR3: CSVGDRAAGELFF. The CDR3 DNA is TGCAGCGTTGGCGACAGGGCGGCCGGGGAGCTGTTTTTT.

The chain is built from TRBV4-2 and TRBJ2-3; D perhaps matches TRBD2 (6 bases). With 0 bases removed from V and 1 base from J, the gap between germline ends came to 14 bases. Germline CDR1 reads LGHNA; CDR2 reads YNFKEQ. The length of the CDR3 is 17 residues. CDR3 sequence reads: CASSQEGTSLGTDTQYF. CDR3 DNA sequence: TGTGCCAGCAGCCAAGAAGGGACTTCCCTCGGCACAGATACGCAGTATTTT.

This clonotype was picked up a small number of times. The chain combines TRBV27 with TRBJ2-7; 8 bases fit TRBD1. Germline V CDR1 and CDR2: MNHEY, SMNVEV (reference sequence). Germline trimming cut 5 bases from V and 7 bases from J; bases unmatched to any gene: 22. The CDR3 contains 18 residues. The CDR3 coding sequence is TGTGCCAGCAGTCACTATCGAATCGGACAGGGACGCGGGTGGGAGCAGTACTTC. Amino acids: CASSHYRIGQGRGWEQYF.

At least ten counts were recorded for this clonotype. The CDR3 nucleotides read TGTGCCAGCAGCAGGGGAGAGGCCAAAAACATTCAGTACTTC. Encoded protein: CASSRGEAKNIQYF. This rearrangement joins TRBV6-1 to TRBJ2-4; the D gene is possibly TRBD1 (6 bases). The CDR3 is 14 amino acids. Germline V lookup: CDR1 MNHNS, CDR2 SASEGT. Trimming took 6 bases from V and 1 from J, leaving 10 bases between them.

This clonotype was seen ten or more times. This chain's CDR3 is CASSLEGEAFF. Here the CDR3 DNA reads TGCGCCAGCAGCTTGGAAGGTGAAGCTTTCTTT. V usage is TRBV5-1 and J usage is TRBJ1-1; D call uncertain. The germline V and J ends were trimmed by 0 bases and 7 bases, with 4 bases remaining between them. CDR1 is SGHRS and CDR2 is YFSETQ in the germline V gene. This CDR3 is 11 amino acids long.

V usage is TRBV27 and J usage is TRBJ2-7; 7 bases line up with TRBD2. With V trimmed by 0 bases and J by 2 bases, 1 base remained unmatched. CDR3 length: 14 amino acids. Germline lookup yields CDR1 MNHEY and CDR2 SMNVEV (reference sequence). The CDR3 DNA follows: TGTGCCAGCAGTTTATCTAGCGGGCCCTACGAGCAGTACTTC. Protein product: CASSLSSGPYEQYF.

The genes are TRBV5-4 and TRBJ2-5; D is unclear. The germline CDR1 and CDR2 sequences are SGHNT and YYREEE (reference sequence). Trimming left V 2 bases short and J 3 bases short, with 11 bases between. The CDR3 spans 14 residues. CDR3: CASSFSSEEETQYF. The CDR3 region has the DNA TGTGCCAGCAGCTTTTCCAGTGAAGAAGAGACCCAGTACTTC.

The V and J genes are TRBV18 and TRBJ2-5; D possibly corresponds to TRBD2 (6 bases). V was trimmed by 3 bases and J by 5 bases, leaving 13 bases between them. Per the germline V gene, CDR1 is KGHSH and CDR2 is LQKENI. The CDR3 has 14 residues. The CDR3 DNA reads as TGTGCCAGCTCACCGGACGGGAGAGGGGAGACCCAGTACTTC. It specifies CASSPDGRGETQYF.

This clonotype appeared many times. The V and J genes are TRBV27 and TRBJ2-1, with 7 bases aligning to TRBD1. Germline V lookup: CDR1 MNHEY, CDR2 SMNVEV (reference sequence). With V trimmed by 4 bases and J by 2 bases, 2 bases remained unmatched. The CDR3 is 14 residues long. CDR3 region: CASSWDSPYNEQFF. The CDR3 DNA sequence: TGTGCCAGCAGTTGGGACAGCCCCTACAATGAGCAGTTCTTC.

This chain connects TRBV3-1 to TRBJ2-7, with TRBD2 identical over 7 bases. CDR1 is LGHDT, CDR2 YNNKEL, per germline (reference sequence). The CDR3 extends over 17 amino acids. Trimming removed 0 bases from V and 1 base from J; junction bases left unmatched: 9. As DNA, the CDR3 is TGTGCCAGCAGCCAAGAGGGGGGGTTAAGAATGTCCTACGAGCAGTACTTC. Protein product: CASSQEGGLRMSYEQYF.

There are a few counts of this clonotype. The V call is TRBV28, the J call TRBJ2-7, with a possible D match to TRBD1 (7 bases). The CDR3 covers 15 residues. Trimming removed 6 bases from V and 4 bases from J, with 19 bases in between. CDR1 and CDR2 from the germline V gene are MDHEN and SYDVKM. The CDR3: CASSGTAEGGYEQYF. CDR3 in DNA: TGTGCCAGCAGCGGGACAGCAGAGGGGGGATACGAGCAGTACTTC. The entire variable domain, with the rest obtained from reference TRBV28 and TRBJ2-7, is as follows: DVKVTQSSRYLVKRTGEKVFLECVQDMDHENMFWYRQDPGLGLRLIYFSYDVKMKEKGDIPEGYSVSREKKERFSLILESASTNQTSMYLCASSGTAEGGYEQYFGPGTRLTVT.

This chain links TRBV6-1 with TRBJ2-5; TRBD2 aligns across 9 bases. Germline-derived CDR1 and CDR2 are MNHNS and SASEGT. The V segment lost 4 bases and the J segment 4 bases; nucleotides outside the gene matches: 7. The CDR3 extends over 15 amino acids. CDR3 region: CASSVLSGSGETQYF. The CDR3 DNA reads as TGTGCCAGCAGTGTGCTTAGCGGGAGTGGAGAGACCCAGTACTTC.

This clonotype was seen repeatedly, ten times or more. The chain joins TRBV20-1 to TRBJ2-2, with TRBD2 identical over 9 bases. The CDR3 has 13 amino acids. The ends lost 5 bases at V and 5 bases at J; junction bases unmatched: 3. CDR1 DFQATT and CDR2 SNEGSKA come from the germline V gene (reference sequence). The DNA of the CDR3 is TGCAGTGCTGAGAGCGGGAGGACCGGGGAGCTGTTTTTT. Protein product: CSAESGRTGELFF.

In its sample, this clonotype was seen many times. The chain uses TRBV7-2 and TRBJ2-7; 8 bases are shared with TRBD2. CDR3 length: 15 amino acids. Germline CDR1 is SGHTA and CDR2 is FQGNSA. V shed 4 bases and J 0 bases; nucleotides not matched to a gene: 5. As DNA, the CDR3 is TGTGCCAGCAGCTGGGGACTAGGGAGCTCCTACGAGCAGTACTTC. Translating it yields CASSWGLGSSYEQYF.